This entry lists 6 T cell receptor beta chains sequenced from one sample in a study of cytomegalovirus exposure and HLA in healthy donors. The primer mix had 60 Vbeta and 13 Jbeta primers. Assay used: immunoSEQ multiplex PCR; TCRdb lists only in-frame clones, some missing. The table lists about 130,000 clones, about 84% of them singletons. Sequenced: PBMCs. The receptors were gathered from a boy aged 10-17 years in good health and CMV-seronegative.

This clone came up a few times. J is TRBJ1-1 and V is TRBV5-4, with a weak D call TRBD1 (5 bases). Trimming shortened V by 4 bases and J by 6 bases, and 10 bases separated the two germline ends. Germline CDR1 and CDR2: SGHNT and YYREEE (reference sequence). The CDR3 spans 12 residues. The CDR3 here is CASSPGTAEAFF. DNA for the CDR3: TGTGCCAGCAGCCCTGGGACTGCTGAAGCTTTCTTT.

The gene calls are TRBV7-2 and TRBJ2-7; TRBD2 might be the D (5 bases). The ends were cut back, 1 base at V and 6 bases at J, with 10 bases in the middle. Germline-derived CDR1 and CDR2 are SGHTA and FQGNSA. The CDR3 totals 13 residues. This CDR3 reads CASSLGGGREQYF. CDR3 bases: TGTGCCAGCAGCTTAGGAGGAGGTCGCGAGCAGTACTTC. The entire variable domain, with the rest obtained from reference TRBV7-2 and TRBJ2-7, is as follows: GAGVSQSPSNKVTEKGKDVELRCDPISGHTALYWYRQSLGQGLEFLIYFQGNSAPDKSGLPSDRFSAERTGGSVSTLTIQRTQQEDSAVYLCASSLGGGREQYFGPGTRLTVT.

A word on this clone: At one end the junction does not follow the germline gene, possibly because of a read error. The chain links TRBV30 to TRBJ1-2; D may be TRBD1 (6 bases). Per the germline V gene, CDR1 is GTSNPN and CDR2 is SVGIG (reference sequence). This CDR3 has 14 amino acids. The CDR3: CAWSVGGHVYGYTF. CDR3 coding DNA: TGTGCCTGGAGTGTCGGGGGGCACGTCTATGGCTACACTTTC.

This clone was seen a handful of times. The genes are TRBV30 and TRBJ2-1; D is possibly TRBD2 (5 bases). This CDR3 contains 13 residues. Germline values: CDR1 GTSNPN, CDR2 SVGIG (reference sequence). V lost 5 bases to trimming and J lost 7 bases, with 15 bases between them. The CDR3 nucleotides are TGTGCCTGGGCCGGAGAGGGTTGGAATGAGCAGTTCTTC. It specifies CAWAGEGWNEQFF.

This clone was found once. The V gene is TRBV2, the J gene TRBJ2-1; TRBD2 matches 11 bases. The trim removed 6 bases at V and 10 bases at J, leaving 2 bases unmatched. Germline V gene lookup returns CDR1 SNHLY and CDR2 FYNNEI. The CDR3 is 12 residues long. The CDR3 region has the DNA TGTGCCAGCAGCCCTAGCGGGGGGGAGCAGTTCTTC. Its protein product is CASSPSGGEQFF.

The chain recombines TRBV27 with TRBJ2-1, with D maybe TRBD2 (6 bases). The CDR3 contains 15 residues. V dropped 5 bases and J dropped 7 bases, with 18 bases sitting between them. Per the germline V gene, CDR1 is MNHEY and CDR2 is SMNVEV (reference sequence). The CDR3 spells CASSPGDPRWNEQFF. DNA of the CDR3: TGTGCCAGCAGTCCGGGGGACCCGCGTTGGAATGAGCAGTTCTTC.